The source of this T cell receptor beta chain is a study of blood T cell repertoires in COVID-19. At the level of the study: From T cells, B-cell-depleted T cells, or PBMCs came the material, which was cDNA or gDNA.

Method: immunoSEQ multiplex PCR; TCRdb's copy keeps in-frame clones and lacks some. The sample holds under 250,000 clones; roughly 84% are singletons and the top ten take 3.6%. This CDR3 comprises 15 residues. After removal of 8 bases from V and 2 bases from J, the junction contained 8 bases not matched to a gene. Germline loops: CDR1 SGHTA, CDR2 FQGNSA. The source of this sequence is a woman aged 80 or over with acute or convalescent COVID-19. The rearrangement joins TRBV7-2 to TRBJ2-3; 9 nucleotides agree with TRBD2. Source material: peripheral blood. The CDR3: CASAYSGGLTDTQYF. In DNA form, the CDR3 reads TGTGCCAGCGCATATAGCGGGGGCCTCACAGATACGCAGTATTTT.